Below, 30 T cell receptor beta chains from the same sample are listed, as sequenced in a study of blood T cell repertoires in COVID-19 (dated by TCRdb to about 2020). Libraries were built with the immunoSEQ multiplex PCR assay. The table was pulled from immuneACCESS by TCRdb, which kept in-frame rearrangements only. Such tables lose some clones; where checked, under half of the loss comes from unresolved V genes, and the rest has no known cause. Counted in this sample were around 140,000 clones; approximately 84% of them appeared once. About 18% of the sample is taken by the ten largest. Sample: peripheral blood. Source of these receptors: a woman older than 75 with acute or convalescent COVID-19.

The chain couples TRBV9 to TRBJ1-3; D gene unclear. The CDR3 is 14 amino acids. Trimming pared 0 bases from V and 4 bases from J, leaving 8 bases between. The V gene's germline CDR1 is SGDLS and CDR2 YYNGEE. The CDR3 loop reads CASSVAGGGNTIYF. CDR3 DNA: TGTGCCAGCAGCGTAGCGGGAGGAGGAAACACCATATATTTT.

The rearrangement uses TRBV18 and TRBJ2-5; TRBD2 matches at 9 bases. The CDR3 is 14 amino acids. CDR1 is KGHSH and CDR2 is LQKENI in the germline V gene. The trim removed 8 bases at V and 0 bases at J, leaving 4 bases unmatched. CDR3 region: CASAAGGYQETQYF. CDR3 coding DNA: TGTGCCAGCGCTGCGGGAGGGTACCAAGAGACCCAGTACTTC.

The chain carries TRBV6-1 and TRBJ2-7, with 9 nucleotides matching TRBD1. V was clipped by 3 bases and J by 5 bases; unmatched bases: 11. Germline assignment: CDR1 MNHNS and CDR2 SASEGT. The CDR3 extends over 16 amino acids. In DNA, the CDR3 is TGTGCCAGCAGTGAGGCCTCGGGACAGGGAGGGAACGAGCAGTACTTC. Its translation: CASSEASGQGGNEQYF.

V usage is TRBV27 and J usage is TRBJ2-1, with D tentatively TRBD1 (6 bases). Trimming removed 5 bases at V and 6 bases at J, with 17 bases between. The length of the CDR3 is 15 residues. Germline V gene sequence: CDR1 MNHEY, CDR2 SMNVEV (reference sequence). The CDR3 region has the DNA TGTGCCAGCAGTAAACGAGAGGGACAATTCAATGAGCAGTTCTTC. As protein: CASSKREGQFNEQFF.

The chain carries TRBV5-1 and TRBJ2-7, with TRBD1 identical over 7 bases. The germline V gene has CDR1 SGHRS and CDR2 YFSETQ. The CDR3 is 14 amino acids. J gave up 0 bases and V 4 bases, and 4 bases lay outside the gene matches. CDR3 sequence reads: CASSARDSSYEQYF. The CDR3 DNA reads TGCGCCAGCAGCGCCCGGGACAGCTCCTACGAGCAGTACTTC.

The rearrangement joins TRBV12-3 or TRBV12-4 to TRBJ2-7; unclear D gene. V lost 6 bases to trimming and J lost 0 bases, with 6 bases between them. The CDR3 totals 12 residues. The DNA for the CDR3 is TGTGCCAGCAGCCGAGTCTCCTACGAGCAGTACTTC. It encodes CASSRVSYEQYF.

This clone has only a few counts. The chain links TRBV28 to TRBJ2-3; TRBD1 aligns across 7 bases. CDR1 is MDHEN, CDR2 SYDVKM, per germline. CDR3 length: 13 amino acids. Trimming took 3 bases from V and 4 from J; bases not matched to a gene: 1. Written as DNA, the CDR3 is TGTGCCAGCAGTTTGACAGGGCCAGATACGCAGTATTTT. Its translation is CASSLTGPDTQYF.

A few counts support this clone. The chain recombines TRBV11-2 with TRBJ1-1, with 7 bases identical to TRBD1. With V trimmed by 1 base and J by 7 bases, 9 bases remained unmatched. Looked up from germline, CDR1 is SGHAT and CDR2 is FQNNGV. This CDR3 region has 15 residues. CDR3 nucleotides: TGTGCCAGCAGCTTAGGGCGAGGGGGCGATCGTGAAGCTTTCTTT. Amino acid sequence: CASSLGRGGDREAFF.

This clone was detected once. The rearrangement links TRBV7-2 to TRBJ2-2; 8 bases are shared with TRBD2. Per germline, CDR1 SGHTA and CDR2 FQGNSA. The CDR3 covers 13 residues. J gave up 7 bases and V 11 bases, and 9 bases lay outside the gene matches. The CDR3 bases are TGTGCCGGGGGCGGGGGGCGATTCGGGGAGCTGTTTTTT. It is translated as CAGGGGRFGELFF.

V is TRBV9 and J is TRBJ1-1; D may be TRBD1 (5 bases). Germline CDR1 SGDLS, CDR2 YYNGEE. Between the trimmed V and J ends, which lost 4 bases and 4 bases, there was a span of 11 bases. This CDR3 has 13 amino acids. The CDR3 spells CASSTDGGTEAFF. DNA for the CDR3: TGTGCCAGCAGCACCGACGGGGGCACTGAAGCTTTCTTT.

There are a few counts of this clone. The chain recombines TRBV6-2 or TRBV6-3 with TRBJ2-5; TRBD2 matches 11 bases. CDR1 is MNHEY, CDR2 SVGEGT, per germline. The V gene end was trimmed by 5 bases and the J gene end by 3 bases; junction bases not matched to a gene: 8. CDR3 length: 16 amino acids. The CDR3 loop is CASSGLLAGDKETQYF. CDR3 sequence (DNA): TGTGCCAGCAGTGGACTACTAGCGGGAGATAAAGAGACCCAGTACTTC.

This clone is termed medium-sized. The chain carries TRBV11-3 and TRBJ2-2, with D maybe TRBD1 (6 bases). Germline V gene data show CDR1 as SGHNT and CDR2 as YENEEA. The CDR3 is made up of 16 amino acids. The V gene lost 0 bases and the J gene lost 3 bases, with 11 bases spanning the gap. CDR3 loop: CASSLDQGTDTGELFF. CDR3 sequence (DNA): TGTGCCAGCAGCTTAGATCAGGGGACGGACACCGGGGAGCTGTTTTTT.

The chain recombines TRBV11-2 with TRBJ2-3, with a tentative D call TRBD1 (5 bases). This CDR3 has 12 amino acids. Trimming stripped 5 bases from V and 3 bases from J, with 6 bases between. Germline assignment: CDR1 SGHAT and CDR2 FQNNGV. Written as DNA, the CDR3 is TGTGCCAGCAGCCGGACAACAGATACGCAGTATTTT. This gives the protein CASSRTTDTQYF.

CDR3 sequence (DNA): TGTGCCAGTAGTATTCTAAAAAGGGGCATTCAGTACTTC. Amino acid sequence: CASSILKRGIQYF. The chain carries TRBV19 and TRBJ2-4, with D possibly matching TRBD1 (5 bases). Germline V gives CDR1 LNHDA, CDR2 SQIVND (reference sequence). V lost 3 bases to trimming and J lost 9 bases, with 12 bases between them. CDR3 length: 13 amino acids. Drawing the rest from reference TRBV19 and TRBJ2-4, the complete variable domain is DGGITQSPKYLFRKEGQNVTLSCEQNLNHDAMYWYRQDPGQGLRLIYYSQIVNDFQKGDIAEGYSVSREKKESFPLTVTSAQKNPTAFYLCASSILKRGIQYFGAGTRLSVL.

J is TRBJ1-1 and V is TRBV10-3; D might be TRBD1 (6 bases). The CDR3 has 15 residues. Trimming took 4 bases from V and 1 from J, leaving 13 bases between them. Looked up from germline, CDR1 is ENHRY and CDR2 is SYGVKD. CDR3 region: CAISGAGTRNTEAFF. The CDR3 nucleotides are TGTGCCATCAGTGGGGCCGGGACAAGGAACACTGAAGCTTTCTTT.

The V call is TRBV30, the J call TRBJ1-1, with 10 nucleotides matching TRBD1. Looked up from germline, CDR1 is GTSNPN and CDR2 is SVGIG (reference sequence). The ends lost 5 bases at V and 4 bases at J; junction bases unmatched: 16. There are 17 residues in the CDR3. CDR3 nucleotide sequence: TGTGCCTGGGGACGGGACAGGGGAGGTATCTTTGGCACTGAAGCTTTCTTT. It encodes CAWGRDRGGIFGTEAFF. The full variable domain, in which reference TRBV30 and TRBJ1-1 provide the parts outside the CDR3, is SQTIHQWPATLVQPVGSPLSLECTVEGTSNPNLYWYRQAAGRGLQLLFYSVGIGQISSEVPQNLSASRPQDRQFILSSKKLLLSDSGFYLCAWGRDRGGIFGTEAFFGQGTRLTVV.

V is TRBV6-8 and J is TRBJ1-6; D is undetermined. Germline values: CDR1 MNHGY, CDR2 SAAAGT. The CDR3 totals 18 residues. Trimming removed 2 bases at V and 12 bases at J, with 26 bases between. The DNA of the CDR3 is TGTGCCAGCAGTTACCTTACCCTATACCACCGGGTTTTAAAACCCCTCCACTTT. Its translation is CASSYLTLYHRVLKPLHF.

This chain links TRBV10-1 with TRBJ2-1; D call uncertain. Trimming shortened V by 0 bases and J by 0 bases, and 9 bases separated the two germline ends. Per germline, CDR1 WNHNN and CDR2 SYGVQD (reference sequence). CDR3 size: 16 residues. In DNA, the CDR3 is TGCGCCAGCAGTGAGTCAGGCGGCAGCTCCTACAATGAGCAGTTCTTC. Protein product: CASSESGGSSYNEQFF.

The chain combines TRBV12-3 or TRBV12-4 with TRBJ1-2; D is undetermined. The V and J ends lost 6 bases and 2 bases respectively, with 10 bases between them. The CDR3 covers 13 residues. In DNA form, the CDR3 reads TGTGCCAGCAGAATACAGTCGAACTATGGCTACACCTTC. This sequence encodes CASRIQSNYGYTF.

The genes are TRBV19 and TRBJ2-1; tentative D call: TRBD2 (5 bases). This CDR3 spans 15 amino acids. In germline, CDR1 is LNHDA, CDR2 SQIVND (reference sequence). V lost 3 bases, J lost 5 bases, and 14 bases lay in between. The CDR3 loop is CASSILSGGNNEQFF. The CDR3 DNA reads as TGTGCCAGTAGTATTCTAAGCGGAGGCAACAATGAGCAGTTCTTC. Complete variable domain (other parts from reference TRBV19 and TRBJ2-1): DGGITQSPKYLFRKEGQNVTLSCEQNLNHDAMYWYRQDPGQGLRLIYYSQIVNDFQKGDIAEGYSVSREKKESFPLTVTSAQKNPTAFYLCASSILSGGNNEQFFGPGTRLTVL.

A remark on this clone: Other DNA variants within this sample encode the same CDR3. The chain's CDR3 is CASSLGRGSSYNEQFF. Written as DNA, the CDR3 is TGTGCCAGCAGCTTGGGGCGGGGGAGCTCCTACAATGAGCAGTTCTTC. The chain has TRBV5-4 and TRBJ2-1, with TRBD2 matching 7 bases. Germline V gene data show CDR1 as SGHNT and CDR2 as YYREEE (reference sequence). This CDR3 has 16 amino acids. With V trimmed by 0 bases and J by 0 bases, 3 bases remained unmatched.

This rearrangement joins TRBV18 to TRBJ2-7, with D possibly being TRBD1 (6 bases). The V end lost 2 bases, the J end lost 0 bases, and 14 bases lay between the germline ends. There are 16 residues in the CDR3. CDR1 and CDR2 from the germline V gene are KGHSH and LQKENI. The CDR3, as DNA: TGTGCCAGCTCACCATCGGGACACCAGAGCTCCTACGAGCAGTACTTC. Translation gives CASSPSGHQSSYEQYF.

The chain employs TRBV27 and TRBJ2-1, with a weak D call TRBD2 (5 bases). CDR3 length: 14 residues. The germline gives CDR1 MNHEY, CDR2 SMNVEV (reference sequence). Trimming removed 8 bases from V and 5 bases from J, with 16 bases in between. Written as DNA, the CDR3 is TGTGCCAGCTCCCGGGGTGGCCGCGACAATGAGCAGTTCTTC. Its translation: CASSRGGRDNEQFF.

This chain links TRBV5-1 with TRBJ2-2, with D possibly being TRBD2 (6 bases). Trimming took off 5 bases at V and 6 bases at J, with 23 bases between the two ends. CDR1 and CDR2 (germline): SGHRS, YFSETQ. This CDR3 contains 17 residues. The DNA for the CDR3 is TGCGCCAGCAGTAGAGACTCCTTCGGAAGCGGGTCCGGGGAGCTGTTTTTT. Translating gives CASSRDSFGSGSGELFF.

About this clone itself: Mismatch with germline at one junction end may stem from a read error. The J gene is TRBJ2-7, the V gene TRBV3-1 (or the pseudogene TRBV3-2); TRBD2 matches at 8 bases. The CDR3 is 13 residues long. CDR1 and CDR2 (germline): LGHDT, YNNKEL (reference sequence). CDR3 sequence (DNA): TGTGCCAGCAGCCAGAGCTGGCGGGGGGAGCCGTACTTC. As protein: CASSQSWRGEPYF.

This chain links TRBV3-1 (or the pseudogene TRBV3-2) with TRBJ2-7; 12 positions agree with TRBD1. Per the germline V gene, CDR1 is LGHDT and CDR2 is YNNKEL (reference sequence). V lost 1 base, J lost 5 bases, and 3 bases stayed unmatched. This CDR3 is 15 amino acids long. CDR3 residues: CASSQAGQGAHEQYF. CDR3 in DNA: TGTGCCAGCAGCCAAGCGGGACAGGGGGCCCACGAGCAGTACTTC.

This clone has only one observation. This sequence joins TRBV30 and TRBJ2-7, with 11 bases that match TRBD1. Germline loops: CDR1 GTSNPN, CDR2 SVGIG (reference sequence). V lost 2 bases, J lost 8 bases, and 5 bases stayed unmatched. The CDR3 runs 13 residues. The CDR3 sequence: CAWSPGTGGQQYF. As DNA, the CDR3 is TGTGCCTGGAGTCCAGGGACAGGGGGTCAGCAGTACTTC.

The V gene is TRBV3-1 (or the pseudogene TRBV3-2), the J gene TRBJ2-3; TRBD1 matches at 7 bases. The V segment lost 5 bases and the J segment 0 bases; nucleotides outside the gene matches: 14. This CDR3 is 18 amino acids long. Germline assignment: CDR1 LGHDT and CDR2 YNNKEL (reference sequence). The CDR3 sequence: CASSGRYRGSGSTDTQYF. CDR3 nucleotides: TGTGCCAGCAGCGGGCGATACAGGGGTTCGGGTAGCACAGATACGCAGTATTTT.

The CDR3 nucleotides are TGTGCCAGTAGTATACCCCAGGGTGGAGGCTACACCTTC. This codes for CASSIPQGGGYTF. The chain employs TRBV19 and TRBJ1-2; tentatively, D is TRBD1 (5 bases). Germline CDR1 LNHDA, CDR2 SQIVND (reference sequence). V was cut by 2 bases and J by 8 bases, with 12 bases left in between. The CDR3 extends over 13 amino acids. The whole variable domain, filled in from reference TRBV19 and TRBJ1-2, reads DGGITQSPKYLFRKEGQNVTLSCEQNLNHDAMYWYRQDPGQGLRLIYYSQIVNDFQKGDIAEGYSVSREKKESFPLTVTSAQKNPTAFYLCASSIPQGGGYTFGSGTRLTVV.

The table lists this clone with a few counts. This chain links TRBV29-1 with TRBJ1-2; 8 positions match TRBD1. The V segment lost 2 bases and the J segment 6 bases; nucleotides outside the gene matches: 11. This CDR3 is 15 amino acids long. The germline CDR1 and CDR2 sequences are SQVTM and ANQGSEA. The CDR3 here is CSVEPPGQGSNGYTF. In DNA form, the CDR3 reads TGCAGCGTTGAACCCCCCGGACAGGGTTCCAATGGCTACACCTTC.